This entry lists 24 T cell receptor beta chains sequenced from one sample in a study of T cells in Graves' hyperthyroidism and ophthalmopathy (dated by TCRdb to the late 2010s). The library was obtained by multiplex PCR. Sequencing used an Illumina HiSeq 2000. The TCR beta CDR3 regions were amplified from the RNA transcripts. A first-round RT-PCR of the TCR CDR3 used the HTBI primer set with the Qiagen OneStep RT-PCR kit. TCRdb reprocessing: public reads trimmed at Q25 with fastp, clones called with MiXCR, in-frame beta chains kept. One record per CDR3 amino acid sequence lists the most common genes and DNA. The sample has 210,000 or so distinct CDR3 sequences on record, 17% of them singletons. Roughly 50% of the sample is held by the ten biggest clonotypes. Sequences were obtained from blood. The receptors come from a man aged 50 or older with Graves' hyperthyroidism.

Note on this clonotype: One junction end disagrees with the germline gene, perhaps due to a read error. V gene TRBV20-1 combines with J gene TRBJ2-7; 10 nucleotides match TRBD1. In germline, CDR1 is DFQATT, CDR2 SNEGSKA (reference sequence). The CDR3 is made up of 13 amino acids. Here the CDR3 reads CSATGGEIYGQYF. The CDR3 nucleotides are TGCAGTGCGACAGGGGGCGAAATCTACGGGCAGTACTTC.

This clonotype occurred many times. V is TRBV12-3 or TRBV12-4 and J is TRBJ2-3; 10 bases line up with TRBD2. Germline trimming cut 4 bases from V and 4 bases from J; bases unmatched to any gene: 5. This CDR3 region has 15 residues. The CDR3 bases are TGTGCCAGCAGTTCCACTAGCGGGATCTCAGATACGCAGTATTTT. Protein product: CASSSTSGISDTQYF.

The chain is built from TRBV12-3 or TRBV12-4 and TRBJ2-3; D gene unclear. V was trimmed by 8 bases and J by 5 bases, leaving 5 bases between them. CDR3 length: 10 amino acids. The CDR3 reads CASGKDTQYF. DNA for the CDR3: TGTGCCAGCGGAAAAGATACGCAGTATTTT.

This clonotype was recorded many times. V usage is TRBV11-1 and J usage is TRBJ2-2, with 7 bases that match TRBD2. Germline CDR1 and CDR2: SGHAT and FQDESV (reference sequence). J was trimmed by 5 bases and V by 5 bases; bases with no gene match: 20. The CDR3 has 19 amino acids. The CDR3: CASSPLSGGQSGTTGELFF. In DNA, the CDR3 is TGTGCCAGCAGCCCACTGTCGGGCGGGCAGAGCGGGACGACCGGGGAGCTGTTTTTT.

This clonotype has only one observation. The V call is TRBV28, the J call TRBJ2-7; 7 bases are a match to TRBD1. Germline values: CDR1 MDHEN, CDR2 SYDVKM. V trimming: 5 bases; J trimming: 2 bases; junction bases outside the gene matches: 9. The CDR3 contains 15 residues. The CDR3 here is CASSEGQLETYEQYF. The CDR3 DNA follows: TGTGCCAGCAGTGAGGGACAGTTAGAAACCTACGAGCAGTACTTC. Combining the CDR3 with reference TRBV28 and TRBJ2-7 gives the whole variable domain DVKVTQSSRYLVKRTGEKVFLECVQDMDHENMFWYRQDPGLGLRLIYFSYDVKMKEKGDIPEGYSVSREKKERFSLILESASTNQTSMYLCASSEGQLETYEQYFGPGTRLTVT.

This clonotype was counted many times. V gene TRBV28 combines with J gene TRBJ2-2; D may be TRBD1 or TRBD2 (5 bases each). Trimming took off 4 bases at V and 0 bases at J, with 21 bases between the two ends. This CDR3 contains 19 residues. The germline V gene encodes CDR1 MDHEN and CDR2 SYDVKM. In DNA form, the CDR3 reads TGTGCCAGCAGTTGGGGGTGGGGGTTGGCGGAAGCGAACACCGGGGAGCTGTTTTTT. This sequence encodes CASSWGWGLAEANTGELFF.

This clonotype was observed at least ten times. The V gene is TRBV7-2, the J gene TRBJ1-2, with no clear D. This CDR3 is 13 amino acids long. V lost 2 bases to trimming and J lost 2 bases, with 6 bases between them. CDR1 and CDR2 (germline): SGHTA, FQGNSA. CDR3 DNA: TGTGCCAGCAGCTTATCAGTCAACTATGGCTACACCTTC. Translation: CASSLSVNYGYTF.

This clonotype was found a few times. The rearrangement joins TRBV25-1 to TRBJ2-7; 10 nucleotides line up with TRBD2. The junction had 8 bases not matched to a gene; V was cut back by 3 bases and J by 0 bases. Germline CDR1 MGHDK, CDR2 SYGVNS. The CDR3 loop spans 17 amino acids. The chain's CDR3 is CASSDVAGGAPSYEQYF. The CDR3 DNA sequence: TGTGCCAGCAGTGACGTAGCGGGAGGCGCCCCCTCCTACGAGCAGTACTTC.

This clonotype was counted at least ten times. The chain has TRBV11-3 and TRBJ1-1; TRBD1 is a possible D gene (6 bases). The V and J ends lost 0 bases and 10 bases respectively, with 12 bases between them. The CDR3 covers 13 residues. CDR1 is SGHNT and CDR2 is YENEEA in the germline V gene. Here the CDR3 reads CASSLDLARGAFF. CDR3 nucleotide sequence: TGTGCCAGCAGCTTAGATTTGGCCAGGGGAGCTTTCTTT.

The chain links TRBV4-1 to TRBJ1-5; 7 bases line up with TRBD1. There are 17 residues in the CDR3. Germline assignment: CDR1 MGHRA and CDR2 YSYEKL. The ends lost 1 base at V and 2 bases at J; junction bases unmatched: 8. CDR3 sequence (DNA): TGCGCCAGCAGCCAAGTTGGCGTCAGGGGGGGCAATCAGCCCCAGCATTTT. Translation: CASSQVGVRGGNQPQHF.

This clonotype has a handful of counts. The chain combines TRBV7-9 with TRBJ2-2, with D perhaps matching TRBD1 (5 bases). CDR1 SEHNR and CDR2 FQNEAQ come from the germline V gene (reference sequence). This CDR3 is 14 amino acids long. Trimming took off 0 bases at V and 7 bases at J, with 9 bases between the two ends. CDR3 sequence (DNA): TGTGCCAGCAGCTTAGCCCGACAGTTCGGGGAGCTGTTTTTT. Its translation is CASSLARQFGELFF.

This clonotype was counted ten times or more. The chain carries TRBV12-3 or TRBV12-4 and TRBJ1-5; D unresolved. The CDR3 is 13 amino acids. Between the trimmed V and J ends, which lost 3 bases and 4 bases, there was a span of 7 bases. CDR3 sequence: CASSFRENQPQHF. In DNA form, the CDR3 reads TGTGCCAGCAGTTTCAGAGAAAATCAGCCCCAGCATTTT.

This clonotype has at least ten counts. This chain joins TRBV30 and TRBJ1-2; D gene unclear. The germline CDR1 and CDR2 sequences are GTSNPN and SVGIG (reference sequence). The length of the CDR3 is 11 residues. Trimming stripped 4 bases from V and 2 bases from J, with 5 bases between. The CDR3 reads CAWTQNYGYTF. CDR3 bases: TGTGCCTGGACGCAGAACTATGGCTACACCTTC.

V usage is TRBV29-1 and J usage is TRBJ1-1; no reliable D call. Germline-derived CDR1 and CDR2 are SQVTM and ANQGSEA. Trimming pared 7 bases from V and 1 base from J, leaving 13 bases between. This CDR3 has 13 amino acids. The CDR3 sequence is CSAGPNGNTEAFF. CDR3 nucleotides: TGCAGCGCCGGACCTAACGGGAACACTGAAGCTTTCTTT.

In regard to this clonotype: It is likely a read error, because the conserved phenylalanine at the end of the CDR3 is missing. CDR3 sequence: CSAPAQSANYGYTL. The CDR3 DNA follows: TGCAGTGCCCCAGCGCAGTCCGCTAACTATGGCTACACCCTC. The rearrangement uses TRBV20-1 and TRBJ1-2; D unclear. The germline gives CDR1 DFQATT, CDR2 SNEGSKA (reference sequence). V was shortened by 6 bases and J by 0 bases, with 14 bases between the two germline ends. This CDR3 is built from 14 residues.

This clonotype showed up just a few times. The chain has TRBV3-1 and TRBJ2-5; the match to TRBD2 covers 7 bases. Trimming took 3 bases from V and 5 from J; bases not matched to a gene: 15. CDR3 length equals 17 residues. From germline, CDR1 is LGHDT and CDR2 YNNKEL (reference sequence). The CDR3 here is CASSHDLGGGGYETQYF. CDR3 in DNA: TGTGCCAGCAGCCACGACCTAGGCGGGGGAGGGTACGAGACCCAGTACTTC.

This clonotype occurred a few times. CDR3 bases: TGTGCCTGGAGTGGGATTTCCGGGACAAGATCCTCTGGGGCCAACGTCCTGACTTTC. Protein: CAWSGISGTRSSGANVLTF. V gene TRBV30 combines with J gene TRBJ2-6; the D gene is possibly TRBD1 (6 bases). V was shortened by 1 base and J by 0 bases, with 19 bases between the two germline ends. The CDR3 length is 19 residues. Germline CDR1 reads GTSNPN; CDR2 reads SVGIG (reference sequence).

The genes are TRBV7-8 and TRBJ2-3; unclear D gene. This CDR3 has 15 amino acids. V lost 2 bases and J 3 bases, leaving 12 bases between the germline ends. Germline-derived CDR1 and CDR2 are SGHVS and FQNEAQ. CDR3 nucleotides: TGTGCCAGCAGCTTATGGGGTGTCCAGACAGATACGCAGTATTTT. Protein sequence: CASSLWGVQTDTQYF.

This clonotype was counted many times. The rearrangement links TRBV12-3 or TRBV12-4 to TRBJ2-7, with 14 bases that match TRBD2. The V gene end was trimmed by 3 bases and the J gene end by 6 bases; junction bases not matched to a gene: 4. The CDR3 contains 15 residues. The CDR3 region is CASSFRLAGGLEQYF. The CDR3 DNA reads TGTGCCAGCAGTTTTAGACTAGCGGGAGGGCTCGAGCAGTACTTC.

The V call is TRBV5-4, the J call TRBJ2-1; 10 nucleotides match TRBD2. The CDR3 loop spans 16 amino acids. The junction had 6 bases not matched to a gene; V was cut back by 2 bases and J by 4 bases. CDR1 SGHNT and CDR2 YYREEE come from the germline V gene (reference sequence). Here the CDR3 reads CASSLAGGISYNEQFF. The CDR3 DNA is TGTGCCAGCAGCTTAGCGGGAGGGATCTCTTACAATGAGCAGTTCTTC.

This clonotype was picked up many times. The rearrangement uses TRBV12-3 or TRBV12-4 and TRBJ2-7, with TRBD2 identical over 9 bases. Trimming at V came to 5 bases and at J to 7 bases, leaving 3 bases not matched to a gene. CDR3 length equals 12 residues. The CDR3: CASSTTSGEQYF. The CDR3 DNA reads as TGTGCCAGCAGTACCACTAGCGGGGAGCAGTACTTC.

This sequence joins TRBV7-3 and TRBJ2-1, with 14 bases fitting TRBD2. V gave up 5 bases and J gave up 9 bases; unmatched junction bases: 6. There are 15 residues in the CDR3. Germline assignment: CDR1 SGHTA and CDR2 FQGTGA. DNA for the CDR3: TGTGCCAGCAGCCTCGGGACTAGCGGGAGTACTGAGCAGTTCTTC. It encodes CASSLGTSGSTEQFF.

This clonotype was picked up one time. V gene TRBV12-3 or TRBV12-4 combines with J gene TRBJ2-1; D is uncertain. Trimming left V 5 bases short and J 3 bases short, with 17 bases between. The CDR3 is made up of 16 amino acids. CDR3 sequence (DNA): TGTGCCAGCAGTCGAGTGGCCACCCCCTTCTACAATGAGCAGTTCTTC. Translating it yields CASSRVATPFYNEQFF.

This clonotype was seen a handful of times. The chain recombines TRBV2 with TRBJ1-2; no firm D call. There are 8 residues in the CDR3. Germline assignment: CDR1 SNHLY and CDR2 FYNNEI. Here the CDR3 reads CATGGYTF. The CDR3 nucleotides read TGTGCTACGGGGGGCTACACCTTC.